The 25 T cell receptor beta chains presented below share a single source sample, sequenced in a study of response to subunit inactivated influenza vaccine. TCRdb passed the RT-PCR reads through MiXCR, listing each CDR3 protein once. The profile shows 450,000 to 600,000 distinct CDR3 sequences, about 7.2% of them singletons. The material sequenced was PBMCs from blood, taken 23 to 25 months after vaccination. These receptors were collected from a man aged 50 to 69 who received an inactivated influenza vaccine.

This clonotype has a count of ten or more. The chain links TRBV12-3 or TRBV12-4 to TRBJ2-2; D not certain. The CDR3 has 13 amino acids. Trimming took off 3 bases at V and 1 base at J, with 3 bases between the two ends. The CDR3 loop reads CASSFMNTGELFF. CDR3 DNA sequence: TGTGCCAGCAGTTTTATGAACACCGGGGAGCTGTTTTTT.

This clonotype was recorded at least ten times. The genes are TRBV5-8 and TRBJ1-5; D gene uncertain. The CDR3 sequence is 14 residues long. V gave up 4 bases and J gave up 1 base, with 9 bases separating them. Germline loops: CDR1 SGHTS, CDR2 YDEGEE. CDR3 sequence: CASSQGYSNQPQHF. CDR3 coding DNA: TGTGCCAGCAGCCAAGGATACAGCAATCAGCCCCAGCATTTT.

This clonotype was counted at least ten times. This rearrangement joins TRBV20-1 to TRBJ1-1; D unresolved. V was clipped by 0 bases and J by 7 bases, with 9 bases between them. Germline-derived CDR1 and CDR2 are DFQATT and SNEGSKA (reference sequence). The CDR3 runs 12 residues. The chain's CDR3 is CSARDNTNEAFF. As DNA, the CDR3 is TGCAGTGCTAGAGATAACACTAATGAAGCTTTCTTT.

This clonotype was found a few times. J is TRBJ2-5 and V is TRBV4-3; D tentatively reads TRBD1 or TRBD2 (5 bases each). This CDR3 has 20 amino acids. Germline CDR1 is LGHNA and CDR2 is YSLEER. The V gene lost 0 bases and the J gene lost 3 bases, with 26 bases spanning the gap. The CDR3 DNA reads as TGCGCCAGCAGCCAAGACGTCAGAGCTCAGGGCGGGCACTCGGAAGAGACCCAGTACTTC. The encoded protein is CASSQDVRAQGGHSEETQYF.

This sequence joins TRBV27 and TRBJ2-1; D might be TRBD1 or TRBD2, each matching 5 bases. CDR1 and CDR2 (germline): MNHEY, SMNVEV (reference sequence). The CDR3 covers 15 residues. The V gene lost 8 bases and the J gene lost 0 bases, with 14 bases spanning the gap. The CDR3 sequence: CASRGRRVSYNEQFF. In DNA form, the CDR3 reads TGTGCCAGCCGGGGCAGAAGAGTCTCCTACAATGAGCAGTTCTTC.

The chain uses TRBV7-2 and TRBJ1-5, with a possible D match to TRBD1 (6 bases). CDR1 and CDR2 (germline): SGHTA, FQGNSA. The ends were cut back, 4 bases at V and 8 bases at J, with 15 bases in the middle. This CDR3 has 14 amino acids. CDR3 sequence reads: CASSSTGVGEPQHF. CDR3 bases: TGTGCCAGCAGCTCGACAGGCGTCGGGGAGCCCCAGCATTTT.

This clonotype has ten or more counts. The chain combines TRBV5-5 with TRBJ1-6; D remains unclear. From germline, CDR1 is SGHKS and CDR2 YYEKEE (reference sequence). Trimming took off 0 bases at V and 10 bases at J, with 17 bases between the two ends. The CDR3 is made up of 16 amino acids. CDR3 in DNA: TGTGCCAGCAGCTTGGGGTCCTCAAGGTTGTCATCACCCCTCCACTTT. Translating it yields CASSLGSSRLSSPLHF.

The sample holds many counts of this clonotype. The chain is built from TRBV12-3 or TRBV12-4 and TRBJ1-2, with a possible D match to TRBD1 (5 bases). The length of the CDR3 is 13 residues. V lost 7 bases, J lost 2 bases, and 11 bases lay in between. CDR3 nucleotides: TGTGCCAGCACCCAGACAGTAAACTATGGCTACACCTTC. This encodes CASTQTVNYGYTF.

This clonotype showed up many times. CDR3 sequence: CSVNAQSSSYEQYF. The DNA for the CDR3 is TGCAGTGTTAATGCGCAGTCGAGCTCCTACGAGCAGTACTTC. This rearrangement joins TRBV20-1 to TRBJ2-7; D is uncertain. In germline, CDR1 is DFQATT, CDR2 SNEGSKA (reference sequence). The CDR3 totals 14 residues. With 7 bases removed from V and 0 bases from J, the gap between germline ends came to 16 bases.

This sequence joins TRBV20-1 and TRBJ2-7; 7 nucleotides match TRBD2. Germline V gene data show CDR1 as DFQATT and CDR2 as SNEGSKA (reference sequence). The CDR3 length is 16 residues. The ends lost 1 base at V and 4 bases at J; junction bases unmatched: 13. CDR3 in amino acids: CSARAREGGRWYEQYF. The CDR3 nucleotides are TGCAGTGCTAGAGCCCGGGAAGGCGGGAGATGGTACGAGCAGTACTTC.

This clonotype was seen a handful of times. The CDR3 protein is CASKELAEPSYEQYF. The CDR3 nucleotides are TGTGCCAGCAAGGAGCTAGCGGAGCCCTCCTACGAGCAGTACTTC. The chain couples TRBV2 to TRBJ2-7; 7 positions agree with TRBD2. Germline CDR1 SNHLY, CDR2 FYNNEI. The CDR3 runs to 15 residues. J was trimmed by 0 bases and V by 7 bases; bases with no gene match: 9.

This clonotype came up a few times. The chain recombines TRBV20-1 with TRBJ2-3; 9 positions match TRBD2. The ends lost 6 bases at V and 2 bases at J; junction bases unmatched: 12. The V gene's germline CDR1 is DFQATT and CDR2 SNEGSKA (reference sequence). The CDR3 has 16 amino acids. CDR3 loop: CSAGAGGGDFTDTQYF. The CDR3 DNA sequence: TGCAGTGCGGGTGCCGGCGGGGGGGATTTCACAGATACGCAGTATTTT.

This clonotype occurred a few times. V gene TRBV15 combines with J gene TRBJ2-7; 10 nucleotides align to TRBD2. V gave up 9 bases and J gave up 0 bases; unmatched junction bases: 2. This CDR3 comprises 13 residues. Germline V gene lookup returns CDR1 LNHNV and CDR2 YYDKDF (reference sequence). This CDR3 reads CATTSGDSYEQYF. The CDR3 DNA reads as TGTGCCACTACTAGCGGGGACTCCTACGAGCAGTACTTC.

This clonotype has a handful of counts. This may be a read error: a much more frequent sequence differs by one nucleotide. This sequence joins TRBV7-2 and TRBJ2-3, with D tentatively TRBD1 (6 bases). Germline V lookup: CDR1 SGHTA, CDR2 FQGNSA. This CDR3 has 11 residues. The CDR3 DNA is TGTGCCAGCAGCAAGACAGGTACGCAGTATTTT. Translating gives CASSKTGTQYF.

The sample holds a few counts of this clonotype. The chain has TRBV20-1 and TRBJ2-5; 7 bases align to TRBD2. CDR3 length equals 15 residues. V shed 6 bases, J shed 1 base, and the junction held 11 bases outside the gene matches. Germline CDR1 reads DFQATT; CDR2 reads SNEGSKA (reference sequence). DNA for the CDR3: TGCAGTGCGAGACCCCTAGCGGCAACCCAAGAGACCCAGTACTTC. Translation gives CSARPLAATQETQYF.

This clonotype was seen a handful of times. The V gene is TRBV30, the J gene TRBJ2-7; a possible D gene is TRBD1 (5 bases). Trimming left V 2 bases short and J 2 bases short, with 7 bases between. The V gene's germline CDR1 is GTSNPN and CDR2 SVGIG (reference sequence). CDR3 length equals 12 residues. The CDR3 DNA is TGTGCCTGGAGTCGACAGACCTACGAGCAGTACTTC. Translation gives CAWSRQTYEQYF.

This clonotype was counted many times. This sequence joins TRBV12-3 or TRBV12-4 and TRBJ2-5; 7 nucleotides align to TRBD1. J gave up 2 bases and V 5 bases, and 8 bases lay outside the gene matches. CDR3 length: 15 amino acids. CDR3 sequence: CASSPNRGRQETQYF. The CDR3 coding sequence is TGTGCCAGCAGTCCAAACAGGGGCCGACAAGAGACCCAGTACTTC.

The V and J genes are TRBV20-1 and TRBJ2-7, with 9 bases fitting TRBD2. Trimming removed 0 bases from V and 7 bases from J; junction bases left unmatched: 10. CDR1 and CDR2 (germline): DFQATT, SNEGSKA (reference sequence). The CDR3 extends over 15 amino acids. The CDR3 loop reads CSARDFQRGALEQYF. DNA of the CDR3: TGCAGTGCTAGAGATTTTCAGCGGGGGGCCCTGGAGCAGTACTTC.

This clonotype was seen a few times. This chain connects TRBV12-3 or TRBV12-4 to TRBJ2-2; weak D call: TRBD1 (6 bases). With 5 bases removed from V and 6 bases from J, the gap between germline ends came to 10 bases. This CDR3 has 13 amino acids. CDR3: CASSRDNPGELFF. In DNA form, the CDR3 reads TGTGCCAGCAGTCGGGACAATCCCGGGGAGCTGTTTTTT.

This clonotype appeared a few times. The CDR3 here is CASSGLAGGGSYNEQFF. In nucleotides, the CDR3 is TGTGCCAGCAGCGGTTTAGCGGGAGGGGGGTCCTACAATGAGCAGTTCTTC. This chain connects TRBV12-3 or TRBV12-4 to TRBJ2-1; TRBD2 agrees at 11 bases. V lost 6 bases to trimming and J lost 1 base; unmatched junction nucleotides: 8. The CDR3 has 17 residues.

V and J are TRBV29-1 and TRBJ2-7, with TRBD2 matching 10 bases. The CDR3 runs to 13 residues. With 4 bases clipped from V and 4 bases from J, the junction kept 4 bases outside the gene matches. Germline V gene data show CDR1 as SQVTM and CDR2 as ANQGSEA. This CDR3 reads CSVVGTSVYEQYF. The CDR3 nucleotides are TGCAGCGTTGTGGGGACTAGCGTATACGAGCAGTACTTC.

V gene TRBV11-2 combines with J gene TRBJ2-1, with a tentative D call TRBD1 (6 bases). The CDR3 consists of 16 residues. Trimming left V 1 base short and J 8 bases short, with 18 bases between. Germline CDR1 is SGHAT and CDR2 is FQNNGV. CDR3 nucleotide sequence: TGTGCCAGCAGCTTAGTCCAACAGGGTCTGGGCGATGAGCAGTTCTTC. As protein: CASSLVQQGLGDEQFF.

This clonotype was recorded at least ten times. The V and J genes are TRBV11-2 and TRBJ2-7; 8 bases are shared with TRBD1. The germline V gene has CDR1 SGHAT and CDR2 FQNNGV. Germline trimming cut 6 bases from V and 2 bases from J; bases unmatched to any gene: 15. The CDR3 consists of 17 residues. In nucleotides, the CDR3 is TGTGCCAGCAGTCCAAATAGGGGCAGGGGGCCCCCCTACGAGCAGTACTTC. Protein sequence: CASSPNRGRGPPYEQYF.

This clonotype occurred many times. This chain uses TRBV20-1 with TRBJ2-5, with no clear D. Germline V gene sequence: CDR1 DFQATT, CDR2 SNEGSKA (reference sequence). V gave up 3 bases and J gave up 4 bases, with 12 bases separating them. The CDR3 runs to 13 residues. Here the CDR3 DNA reads TGCAGTGCTAGGGTAGGGTATAGAGAGACCCAGTACTTC. Amino acid sequence: CSARVGYRETQYF.

This clonotype came up many times. The gene calls are TRBV12-3 or TRBV12-4 and TRBJ1-1; D remains unclear. CDR3 length: 16 amino acids. The germline V and J ends were trimmed by 3 bases and 4 bases, with 18 bases remaining between them. Here the CDR3 reads CASSFRQGLRLTEAFF. The CDR3 DNA sequence: TGTGCCAGCAGTTTCCGTCAAGGTCTGAGGCTCACTGAAGCTTTCTTT.